Listed below are T cell receptor beta chains from one sample, sequenced in a study of CD8 T cells in ankylosing spondylitis. TCRdb passed the 5' RACE reads through MiXCR, listing each CDR3 protein once. The table has hundreds of thousands of distinct CDR3 sequences, 10% to 15% seen once. Sequenced material: blood, either unsorted or a sorted T cell fraction (not recorded which). These receptors came from a male donor with ankylosing spondylitis. Each CDR3 is given with its conserved first and last residue. The order of the fields is D gene, V gene, J gene, clone size, CDR3 DNA, CDR3 protein. D genes are given only for firm matches. Where a row states a size, it is once, few, many or the class of an expanded clone; other rows omit it.

TRBD1	TRBV15	TRBJ1-2	few	TGTGCCACCAGCAGGACAGGGGTTACCTATGGCTACACCTTC	CATSRTGVTYGYTF
-	TRBV20-1	TRBJ2-7	few	TGCAGTTGGGATTCTCGGGACGAGCAGTACTTC	CSWDSRDEQYF
-	TRBV5-1	TRBJ2-7	many	TGCGCCAGCAGCTTGGAATTGGCAGGTACCTACGAGCAGTACTTC	CASSLELAGTYEQYF
-	TRBV20-1	TRBJ2-7	few	TGCAGTGTAACCAGCGGTTCCTACGAGCAGTACTTC	CSVTSGSYEQYF
TRBD1	TRBV5-1	TRBJ1-2	few	TGCGCCAGCAGCTTGGTACATCAGGGGGCACGAGGCTACACCTTC	CASSLVHQGARGYTF
TRBD2	TRBV7-2	TRBJ2-7	-	TGTGCCAGCAGCTTAGTGGTGGGAGGGAGATACGAGCAGTACTTC	CASSLVVGGRYEQYF
-	TRBV29-1	TRBJ1-1	many	TGCAGCGTTGTGAAAGGGGACACTGAAGCTTTCTTT	CSVVKGDTEAFF
-	TRBV12-3/TRBV12-4	TRBJ1-4	many	TGTGCCAGCAGCGACCCAGGCAGGAGGGAAAAACTGTTTTTT	CASSDPGRREKLFF
-	TRBV20-1	TRBJ2-7	few	TGCAGTGCTCAGGACGGGTTGATCTACGAGCAGTACTTC	CSAQDGLIYEQYF
-	TRBV30	TRBJ2-1	-	TGTGCCTGGGGTAAGCCCCGGGAGCAGTTCTTC	CAWGKPREQFF
-	TRBV15	TRBJ1-1	-	TGTGCCACCAGCATCCACACTGAAGCTTTCTTT	CATSIHTEAFF
-	TRBV20-1	TRBJ1-5	many	TGCAGTGCTAGAGATAGGAGGAGAGGGAATCATCAGCCCCAGCATTTT	CSARDRRRGNHQPQHF
TRBD2	TRBV4-1	TRBJ2-1	-	TGCGCCAGCAGCCAAGGCCGCGGGAGGAATGAGCAGTTCTTC	CASSQGRGRNEQFF
-	TRBV12-3/TRBV12-4	TRBJ2-5	many	TGTGCCAGCAGTTTAACCCCGGGAGTGCCCAAGACCCAGTACTTC	CASSLTPGVPKTQYF
TRBD2	TRBV10-3	TRBJ2-1	-	TGTGCCATCAGTGCGACTAGCACCGATGAGCAGTTCTTC	CAISATSTDEQFF
-	TRBV20-1	TRBJ2-3	few	TGCAGTGCTAGAGATCACATCGGGGCTACAGATACGCAGTATTTT	CSARDHIGATDTQYF
-	TRBV29-1	TRBJ2-7	-	TGCAGCGTCCTGAACGGCCCCACATCAAGGCAGTACTTC	CSVLNGPTSRQYF
TRBD1	TRBV11-2	TRBJ2-7	few	TGTGCCAGCAGCTTAAACAGGGGCATTTCCTACGAGCAGTACTTC	CASSLNRGISYEQYF
TRBD2	TRBV2	TRBJ2-3	few	TGTGCCAGCGGAGAAAGCGGGAGTGGGGATACGCAGTATTTT	CASGESGSGDTQYF
TRBD2	TRBV4-1	TRBJ2-5	-	TGCGCCAGCAGCGAAGGCGGGCGGGAGATGGGGAGACAGACCCAGTACTTC	CASSEGGREMGRQTQYF
-	TRBV4-3	TRBJ1-5	many	TGCGCCAGCAGCCAACGAACAGGGAACCAGCCCCAGCATTTT	CASSQRTGNQPQHF
-	TRBV7-2	TRBJ2-3	-	TGTGCCAGCAGGACAACGAGGGGCGCAGATACGCAGTATTTT	CASRTTRGADTQYF
TRBD2	TRBV14	TRBJ2-5	-	TGTGCCAGCAGCCAAACGTTGGGGACTAGCGGGAGAGAGACCCAGTACTTC	CASSQTLGTSGRETQYF
-	TRBV7-9	TRBJ1-2	few	TGTGCCAGCAGCAAGGACACGTACTATGGCTACACCTTC	CASSKDTYYGYTF
TRBD2	TRBV6-5	TRBJ2-5	-	TGTGCCAGCAGTTACGGGGGCGGGGGGGCTGAGACCCAGTACTTC	CASSYGGGGAETQYF
-	TRBV12-3/TRBV12-4	TRBJ1-4	-	TGTGCCAGCAGTTTATATCAGGCTCGAGAGGAAAAACTGTTTTTT	CASSLYQAREEKLFF
-	TRBV29-1	TRBJ1-4	few	TGCAGCGTTAGTTTAATTGGTCCGAAGGAGGAAAAACTGTTTTTT	CSVSLIGPKEEKLFF